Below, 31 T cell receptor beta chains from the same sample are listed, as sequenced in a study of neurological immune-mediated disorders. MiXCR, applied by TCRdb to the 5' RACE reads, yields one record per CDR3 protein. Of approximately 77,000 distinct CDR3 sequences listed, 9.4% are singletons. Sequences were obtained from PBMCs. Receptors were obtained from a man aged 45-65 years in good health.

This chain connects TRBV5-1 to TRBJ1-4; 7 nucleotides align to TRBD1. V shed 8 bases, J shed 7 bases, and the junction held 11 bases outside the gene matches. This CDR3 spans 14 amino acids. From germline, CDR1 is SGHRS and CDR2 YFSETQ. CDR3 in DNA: TGCGCCAGTCAGACCGGGACAGAGTTTGAAAAACTGTTTTTT. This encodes CASQTGTEFEKLFF.

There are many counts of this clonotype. CDR3 DNA: TGTGCCAGCAGCTTAAGGCTAGCGGGGGGACTCGACCAAGAGACCCAGTACTTC. Its protein is CASSLRLAGGLDQETQYF. The chain uses TRBV7-2 and TRBJ2-5; TRBD2 agrees at 11 bases. Per germline, CDR1 SGHTA and CDR2 FQGNSA. J gave up 0 bases and V 2 bases, and 8 bases lay outside the gene matches. The CDR3 totals 18 residues.

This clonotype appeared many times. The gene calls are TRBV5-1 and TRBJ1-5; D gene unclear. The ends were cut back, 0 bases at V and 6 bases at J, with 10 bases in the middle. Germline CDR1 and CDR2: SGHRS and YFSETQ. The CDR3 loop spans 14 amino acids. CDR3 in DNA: TGCGCCAGCAGCTTGGACACGGCCTCTCAGCCCCAGCATTTT. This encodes CASSLDTASQPQHF.

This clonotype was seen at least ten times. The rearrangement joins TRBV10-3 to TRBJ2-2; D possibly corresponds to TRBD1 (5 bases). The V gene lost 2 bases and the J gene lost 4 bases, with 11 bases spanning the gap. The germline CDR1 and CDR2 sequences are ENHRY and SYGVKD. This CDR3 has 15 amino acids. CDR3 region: CAISEDRTITGELFF. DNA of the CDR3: TGTGCCATCAGTGAGGACAGAACGATCACCGGGGAGCTGTTTTTT.

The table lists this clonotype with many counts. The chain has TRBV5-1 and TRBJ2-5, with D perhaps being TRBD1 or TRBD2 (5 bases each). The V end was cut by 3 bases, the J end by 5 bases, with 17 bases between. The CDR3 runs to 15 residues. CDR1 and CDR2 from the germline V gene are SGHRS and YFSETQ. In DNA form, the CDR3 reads TGCGCCAGCAGCTCAGATCCGGGACGGTGGGAGACCCAGTACTTC. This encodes CASSSDPGRWETQYF.

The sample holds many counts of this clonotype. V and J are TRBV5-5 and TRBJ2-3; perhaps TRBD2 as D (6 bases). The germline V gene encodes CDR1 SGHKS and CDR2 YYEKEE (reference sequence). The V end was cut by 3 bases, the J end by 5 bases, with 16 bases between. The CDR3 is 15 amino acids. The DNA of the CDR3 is TGTGCCAGCAGCTCGGAGGGGAACCGAGGAGATACGCAGTATTTT. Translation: CASSSEGNRGDTQYF.

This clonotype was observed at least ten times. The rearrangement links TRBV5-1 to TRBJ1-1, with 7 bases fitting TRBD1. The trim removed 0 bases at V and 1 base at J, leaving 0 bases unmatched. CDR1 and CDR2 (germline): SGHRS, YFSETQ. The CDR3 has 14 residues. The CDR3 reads CASSLGDRNTEAFF. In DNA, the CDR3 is TGCGCCAGCAGCTTGGGGGACAGGAACACTGAAGCTTTCTTT.

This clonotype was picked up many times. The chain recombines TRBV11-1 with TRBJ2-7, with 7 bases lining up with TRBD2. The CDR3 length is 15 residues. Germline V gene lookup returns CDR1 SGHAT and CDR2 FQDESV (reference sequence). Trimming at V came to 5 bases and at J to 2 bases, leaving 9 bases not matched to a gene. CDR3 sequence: CASSPHSGSAYEQYF. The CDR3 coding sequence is TGTGCCAGCAGCCCCCATAGCGGGTCAGCCTACGAGCAGTACTTC.

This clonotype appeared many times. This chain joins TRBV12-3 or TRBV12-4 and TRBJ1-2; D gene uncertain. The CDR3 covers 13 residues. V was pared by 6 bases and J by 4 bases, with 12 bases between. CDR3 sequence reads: CASSPMASYGYTF. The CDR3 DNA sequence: TGTGCCAGCAGCCCCATGGCGAGCTATGGCTACACCTTC.

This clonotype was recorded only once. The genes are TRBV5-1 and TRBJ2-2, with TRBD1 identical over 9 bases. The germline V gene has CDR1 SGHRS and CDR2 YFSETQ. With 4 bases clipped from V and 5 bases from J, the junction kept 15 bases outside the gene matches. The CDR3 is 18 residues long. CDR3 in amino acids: CASSIRQGEDPWTGELFF. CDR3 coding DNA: TGCGCCAGCAGCATACGACAGGGGGAGGATCCATGGACCGGGGAGCTGTTTTTT.

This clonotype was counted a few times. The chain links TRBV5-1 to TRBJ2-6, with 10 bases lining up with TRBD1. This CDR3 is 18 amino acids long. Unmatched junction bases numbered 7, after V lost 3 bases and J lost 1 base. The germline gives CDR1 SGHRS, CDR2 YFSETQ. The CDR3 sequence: CASSSVGTGVSGANVLTF. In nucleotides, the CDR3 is TGCGCCAGCAGCTCTGTCGGGACAGGGGTGTCTGGGGCCAACGTCCTGACTTTC.

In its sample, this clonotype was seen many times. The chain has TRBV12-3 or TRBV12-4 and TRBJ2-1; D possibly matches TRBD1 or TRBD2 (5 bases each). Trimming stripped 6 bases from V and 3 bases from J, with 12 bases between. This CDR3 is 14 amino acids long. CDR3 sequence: CASSMRGSYNEQFF. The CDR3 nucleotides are TGTGCCAGCAGCATGAGGGGAAGCTACAATGAGCAGTTCTTC.

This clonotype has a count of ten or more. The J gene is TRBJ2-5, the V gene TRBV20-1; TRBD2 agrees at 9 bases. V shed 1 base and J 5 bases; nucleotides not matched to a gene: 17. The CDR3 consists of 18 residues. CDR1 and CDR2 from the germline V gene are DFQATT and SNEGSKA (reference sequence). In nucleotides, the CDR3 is TGCAGTGCTAGAGGGGGGGGGAGACTAGCGGTCCGCGGGGAGACCCAGTACTTC. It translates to CSARGGGRLAVRGETQYF.

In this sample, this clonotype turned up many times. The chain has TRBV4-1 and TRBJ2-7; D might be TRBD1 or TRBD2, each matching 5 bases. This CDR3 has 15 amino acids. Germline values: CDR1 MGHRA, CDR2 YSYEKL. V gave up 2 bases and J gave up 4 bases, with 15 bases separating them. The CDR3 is CASSQPVRGGYEQYF. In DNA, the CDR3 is TGCGCCAGCAGCCAACCCGTGAGGGGCGGATACGAGCAGTACTTC.

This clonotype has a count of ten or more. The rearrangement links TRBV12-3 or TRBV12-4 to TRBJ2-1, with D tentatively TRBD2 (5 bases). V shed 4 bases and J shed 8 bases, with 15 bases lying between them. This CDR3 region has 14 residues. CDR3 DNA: TGTGCCAGCAGTTCTCCCCCGGGGAGCCATGAGCAGTTCTTC. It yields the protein CASSSPPGSHEQFF.

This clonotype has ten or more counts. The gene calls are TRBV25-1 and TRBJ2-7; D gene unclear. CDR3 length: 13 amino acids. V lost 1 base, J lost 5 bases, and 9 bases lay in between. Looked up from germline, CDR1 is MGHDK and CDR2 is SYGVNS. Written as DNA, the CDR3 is TGTGCCAGCAGTGAATTTAGTCACGACGAGCAGTACTTC. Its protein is CASSEFSHDEQYF.

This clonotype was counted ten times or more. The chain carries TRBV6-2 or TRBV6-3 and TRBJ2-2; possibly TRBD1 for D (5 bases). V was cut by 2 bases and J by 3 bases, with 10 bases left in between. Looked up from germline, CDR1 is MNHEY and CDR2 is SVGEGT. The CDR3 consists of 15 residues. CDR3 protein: CASSYPQGDTGELFF. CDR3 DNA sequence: TGTGCCAGCAGTTACCCGCAGGGTGACACCGGGGAGCTGTTTTTT.

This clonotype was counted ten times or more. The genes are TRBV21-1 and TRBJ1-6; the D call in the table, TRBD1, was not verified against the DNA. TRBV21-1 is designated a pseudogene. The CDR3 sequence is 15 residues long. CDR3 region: CASSTFTGSNSPLHF. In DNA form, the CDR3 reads TGTGCCAGCAGCACGTTTACAGGGTCTAATTCACCCCTCCACTTT.

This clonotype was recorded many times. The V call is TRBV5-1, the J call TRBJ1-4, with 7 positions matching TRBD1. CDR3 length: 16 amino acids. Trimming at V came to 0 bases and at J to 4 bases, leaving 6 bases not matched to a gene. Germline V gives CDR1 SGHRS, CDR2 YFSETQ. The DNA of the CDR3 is TGCGCCAGCAGCTTGGAACCGGGACAGCTTAATGAAAAACTGTTTTTT. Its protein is CASSLEPGQLNEKLFF.

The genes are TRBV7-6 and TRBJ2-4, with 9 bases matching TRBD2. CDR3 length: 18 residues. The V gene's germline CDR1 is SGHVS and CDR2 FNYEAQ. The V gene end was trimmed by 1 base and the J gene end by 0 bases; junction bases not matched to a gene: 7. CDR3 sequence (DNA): TGTGCCAGCAGCTTAGTAGCGGGGGTCGACCTAGCCAAAAACATTCAGTACTTC. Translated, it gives CASSLVAGVDLAKNIQYF.

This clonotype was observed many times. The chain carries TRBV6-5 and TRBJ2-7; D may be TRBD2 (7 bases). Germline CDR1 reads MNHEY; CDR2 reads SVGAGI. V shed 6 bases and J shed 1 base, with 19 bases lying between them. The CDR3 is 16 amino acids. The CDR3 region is CASSSSGGRTSYEQYF. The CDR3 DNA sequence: TGTGCCAGCAGCTCCTCGGGGGGCAGGACATCCTACGAGCAGTACTTC.

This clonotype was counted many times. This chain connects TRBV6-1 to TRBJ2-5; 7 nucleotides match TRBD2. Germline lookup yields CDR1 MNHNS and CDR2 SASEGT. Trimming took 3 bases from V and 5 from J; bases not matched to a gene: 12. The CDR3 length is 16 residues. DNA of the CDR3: TGTGCCAGCAGTGACCCCGGGAGCGGACTAGTGGAGACCCAGTACTTC. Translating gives CASSDPGSGLVETQYF.

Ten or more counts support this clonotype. In DNA, the CDR3 is TGTGCCAGCAGCCAAGGCGGGGGGACGAACACCGGGGAGCTGTTTTTT. This codes for CASSQGGGTNTGELFF. The chain links TRBV3-1 to TRBJ2-2; 8 bases match TRBD2. Germline V gene data show CDR1 as LGHDT and CDR2 as YNNKEL (reference sequence). The CDR3 covers 16 residues. Trimming took 1 base from V and 0 from J; bases not matched to a gene: 1.

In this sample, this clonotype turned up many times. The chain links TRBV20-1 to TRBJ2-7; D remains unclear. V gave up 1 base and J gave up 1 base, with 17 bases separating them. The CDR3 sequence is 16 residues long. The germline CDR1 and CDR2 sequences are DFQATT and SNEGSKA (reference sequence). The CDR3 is CSARAQLGFSSYEQYF. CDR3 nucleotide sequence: TGCAGTGCTAGAGCCCAGCTTGGGTTTAGTTCCTACGAGCAGTACTTC.

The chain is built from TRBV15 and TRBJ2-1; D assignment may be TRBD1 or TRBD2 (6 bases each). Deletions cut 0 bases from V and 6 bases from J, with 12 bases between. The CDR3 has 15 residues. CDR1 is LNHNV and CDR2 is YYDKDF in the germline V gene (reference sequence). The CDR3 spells CATSRDWGALNEQFF. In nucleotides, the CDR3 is TGTGCCACCAGCAGAGATTGGGGGGCGCTCAATGAGCAGTTCTTC.

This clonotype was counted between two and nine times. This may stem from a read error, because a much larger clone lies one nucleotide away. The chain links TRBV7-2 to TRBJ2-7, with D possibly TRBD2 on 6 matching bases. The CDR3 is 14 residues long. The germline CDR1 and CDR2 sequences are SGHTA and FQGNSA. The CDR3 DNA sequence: TGTGTCAGCAGTCGCGATCCGGGGGCCTACGAGCAGTACTTC. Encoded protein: CVSSRDPGAYEQYF. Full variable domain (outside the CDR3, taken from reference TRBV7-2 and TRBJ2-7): GAGVSQSPSNKVTEKGKDVELRCDPISGHTALYWYRQSLGQGLEFLIYFQGNSAPDKSGLPSDRFSAERTGGSVSTLTIQRTQQEDSAVYLCVSSRDPGAYEQYFGPGTRLTVT.

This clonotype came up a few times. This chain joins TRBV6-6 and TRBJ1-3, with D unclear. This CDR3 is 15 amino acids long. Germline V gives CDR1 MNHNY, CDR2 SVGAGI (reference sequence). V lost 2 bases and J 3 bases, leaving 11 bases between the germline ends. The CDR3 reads CASSYRPGSGNTIYF. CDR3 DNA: TGTGCCAGCAGTTACCGGCCCGGCAGTGGAAACACCATATATTTT.

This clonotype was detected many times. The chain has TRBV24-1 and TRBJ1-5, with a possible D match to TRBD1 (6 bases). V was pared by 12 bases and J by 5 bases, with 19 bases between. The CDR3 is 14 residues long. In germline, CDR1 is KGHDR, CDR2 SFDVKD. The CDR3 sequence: CAPMRPDRHQPQHF. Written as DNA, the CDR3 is TGTGCCCCGATGAGACCGGACAGACATCAGCCCCAGCATTTT.

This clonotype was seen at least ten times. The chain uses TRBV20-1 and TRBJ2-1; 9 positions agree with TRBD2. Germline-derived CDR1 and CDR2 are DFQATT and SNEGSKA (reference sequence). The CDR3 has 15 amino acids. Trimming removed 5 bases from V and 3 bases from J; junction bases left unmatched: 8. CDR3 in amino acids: CSASPGLAHYNEQFF. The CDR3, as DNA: TGCAGTGCTTCCCCGGGACTAGCCCACTACAATGAGCAGTTCTTC.

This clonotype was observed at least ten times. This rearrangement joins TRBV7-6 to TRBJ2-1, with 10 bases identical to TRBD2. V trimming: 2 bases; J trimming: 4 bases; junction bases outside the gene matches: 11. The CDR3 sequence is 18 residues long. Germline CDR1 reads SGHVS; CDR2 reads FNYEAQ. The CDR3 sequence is CASSLSVGGLAAYNEQFF. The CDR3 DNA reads TGTGCCAGCAGCTTATCCGTCGGAGGACTAGCGGCATACAATGAGCAGTTCTTC.

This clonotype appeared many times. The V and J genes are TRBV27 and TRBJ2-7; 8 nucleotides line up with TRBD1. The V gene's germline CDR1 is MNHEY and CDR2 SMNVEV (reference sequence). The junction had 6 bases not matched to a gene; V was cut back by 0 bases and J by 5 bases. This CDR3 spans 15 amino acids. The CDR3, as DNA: TGTGCCAGCAGTTTATCCAGACAGGGGCCCCACGAGCAGTACTTC. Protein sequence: CASSLSRQGPHEQYF.